This entry concerns a single T cell receptor beta chain. Both 60 Vbeta primers and 13 Jbeta primers went into the PCR. Measured with immunoSEQ multiplex PCR; TCRdb has only the in-frame clones, and not every one. The sample contains 85,000 to 130,000 clones, over 9% of which appear only once. CDR3 size: 12 residues. V was shortened by 8 bases and J by 6 bases, with 14 bases between the two germline ends. Per the germline V gene, CDR1 is SGHAT and CDR2 is FQNNGV. These data come from a study of cytomegalovirus exposure and HLA in healthy donors. V and J are TRBV11-2 and TRBJ2-7; weak D call: TRBD2 (7 bases). This clonotype was sampled from a middle-aged man in good health and CMV-seropositive. The sample taken for sequencing was PBMCs. The CDR3 protein is CASLGGPGEQYF. The CDR3 DNA reads TGTGCCAGCCTGGGGGGGCCGGGCGAGCAGTACTTC.